Following are 9 T cell receptor beta chains from one sample sequenced in a study of cytomegalovirus exposure and HLA in healthy donors. PCR used 60 Vbeta primers and 13 Jbeta primers. Libraries were prepared by immunoSEQ multiplex PCR; TCRdb keeps only in-frame clonotypes and omits some of them. Among approximately 160,000 clones, about 79% were seen once, and the ten largest hold about 0.66%. Sequenced sample: PBMCs. Receptors were obtained from a male donor in good health and CMV-seronegative.

The V gene is TRBV14, the J gene TRBJ1-6; D possibly corresponds to TRBD1 (6 bases). The V gene lost 0 bases and the J gene lost 13 bases, with 13 bases spanning the gap. The CDR3 contains 14 residues. Germline V lookup: CDR1 SGHDN, CDR2 FVKESK. CDR3 region: CASSQDRGIHPLHF. The DNA for the CDR3 is TGTGCCAGCAGCCAAGACAGGGGAATTCACCCCCTCCACTTT.

V is TRBV5-1 and J is TRBJ1-4; TRBD1 matches at 9 bases. The CDR3 loop spans 17 amino acids. V dropped 4 bases and J dropped 5; count of bases not matched to a gene: 12. Per germline, CDR1 SGHRS and CDR2 YFSETQ. The CDR3 DNA is TGCGCCAGCAGCCCGGGACAGGGATCGGTTCTAAATGAAAAACTGTTTTTT. Its protein is CASSPGQGSVLNEKLFF.

The V call is TRBV5-1, the J call TRBJ2-2; D gene uncertain. The CDR3 totals 15 residues. Germline-derived CDR1 and CDR2 are SGHRS and YFSETQ. Deletions cut 2 bases from V and 6 bases from J, with 14 bases between. This CDR3 is CASSLSVSAAGELFF. CDR3 DNA sequence: TGCGCCAGCAGCTTAAGCGTCTCCGCGGCCGGGGAGCTGTTTTTT.

This sequence joins TRBV27 and TRBJ2-7; 9 bases agree with TRBD2. The CDR3 is 15 amino acids. Germline CDR1 reads MNHEY; CDR2 reads SMNVEV (reference sequence). V shed 5 bases and J 4 bases; nucleotides not matched to a gene: 9. CDR3 DNA: TGTGCCAGCAGTCCCTGGGCTAGCGGGGCTTACGAGCAGTACTTC. Amino acids: CASSPWASGAYEQYF.

V is TRBV7-9 and J is TRBJ2-1; 12 nucleotides line up with TRBD2. Germline V gene sequence: CDR1 SEHNR, CDR2 FQNEAQ (reference sequence). The CDR3 sequence is 18 residues long. Trimming cost V 5 bases and J 0 bases; bases outside gene matches: 8. CDR3: CASSPGLAGSSSYNEQFF. The CDR3 DNA reads as TGTGCCAGCAGCCCCGGACTAGCGGGATCTAGCTCCTACAATGAGCAGTTCTTC.

In its sample, this clone was seen once. The CDR3 nucleotides are TGTGCCTGGATGTCAGGGATCAATGGCTACACCTTC. Translation gives CAWMSGINGYTF. This chain joins TRBV30 and TRBJ1-2, with D perhaps TRBD1 (5 bases). The germline V and J ends were trimmed by 4 bases and 6 bases, with 12 bases remaining between them. The germline gives CDR1 GTSNPN, CDR2 SVGIG (reference sequence). The CDR3 is 12 amino acids.

The chain uses TRBV5-1 and TRBJ2-1, with 9 bases lining up with TRBD1. Germline values: CDR1 SGHRS, CDR2 YFSETQ. The trim removed 3 bases at V and 7 bases at J, leaving 5 bases unmatched. The CDR3 contains 14 residues. The CDR3, as DNA: TGCGCCAGCAGCTACCGGGACAGGGAAAATGAGCAGTTCTTC. Translating it yields CASSYRDRENEQFF.

V usage is TRBV11-3 and J usage is TRBJ2-2; a possible D gene is TRBD1 (7 bases). Trimming removed 1 base from V and 4 bases from J, with 13 bases in between. CDR3 length: 16 amino acids. Germline-derived CDR1 and CDR2 are SGHNT and YENEEA. The chain's CDR3 is CASSLGGTARTGELFF. In DNA, the CDR3 is TGTGCCAGCAGCTTAGGCGGGACAGCCCGCACCGGGGAGCTGTTTTTT.

This clone was seen only once. The chain employs TRBV29-1 and TRBJ1-2; 9 bases agree with TRBD1. Trimming took 6 bases from V and 3 from J; bases not matched to a gene: 8. Germline assignment: CDR1 SQVTM and CDR2 ANQGSEA. This CDR3 has 14 amino acids. CDR3 DNA: TGCAGCGTGACTACAGGGGGCCAAGACTATGGCTACACCTTC. Its translation is CSVTTGGQDYGYTF. The full variable domain, its missing parts supplied by reference TRBV29-1 and TRBJ1-2, is SAVISQKPSRDICQRGTSLTIQCQVDSQVTMMFWYRQQPGQSLTLIATANQGSEATYESGFVIDKFPISRPNLTFSTLTVSNMSPEDSSIYLCSVTTGGQDYGYTFGSGTRLTVV.